This is a list of T cell receptor beta chains from one sample in a study of cytomegalovirus exposure and HLA in healthy donors. Profiled with immunoSEQ multiplex PCR; TCRdb holds only in-frame clones, not every one. The sample has under 150,000 clones, approximately 8.9% seen once. Sequenced sample: PBMCs. The source of these receptors is a middle-aged woman in good health and CMV-seropositive. The CDR3 runs from the conserved cysteine through the conserved F or W. The D gene is left open where the match is weak. The size entry is marked missing in some rows and otherwise reads once, few, many or a size class.

D gene,V gene,J gene,clone size,CDR3 protein,CDR3 DNA
NA,TRBV9,TRBJ1-2,few,CASSVGSGVGYTF,TGTGCCAGCAGCGTAGGGTCAGGGGTAGGCTACACCTTC
TRBD2,TRBV29-1,TRBJ2-3,few,CSVVRGTSGGRRDTQYF,TGCAGCGTTGTGAGGGGGACTAGCGGGGGGCGGAGGGATACGCAGTATTTT
NA,TRBV5-1,TRBJ1-3,few,CASSLSSSGNTIYF,TGCGCCAGCAGCTTGAGCTCTTCTGGAAACACCATATATTTT
TRBD2,TRBV29-1,TRBJ2-5,few,CSVRSSGGKETQYF,TGCAGCGTTCGCTCTAGCGGGGGGAAGGAGACCCAGTACTTC
NA,TRBV7-2,TRBJ2-3,NA,CASSPLSAGVQDTQYF,TGTGCCAGCAGCCCCCTCTCAGCGGGTGTTCAAGATACGCAGTATTTT
NA,TRBV6-5,TRBJ1-3,NA,CASSYGQGISGNTIYF,TGTGCCAGCAGTTACGGGCAGGGCATCTCTGGAAACACCATATATTTT
NA,TRBV6-5,TRBJ1-2,few,CASRRGDYGYTF,TGTGCCAGCCGGCGGGGGGACTATGGCTACACCTTC
NA,TRBV7-6,TRBJ1-2,NA,CASSSVPSGYGYTF,TGTGCCAGCAGCTCGGTCCCCTCGGGCTATGGCTACACCTTC
NA,TRBV18,TRBJ2-5,NA,CASSPISQETQYF,TGTGCCAGCTCACCAATTTCTCAAGAGACCCAGTACTTC
NA,TRBV29-1,TRBJ1-2,NA,CSVGGIYGYTF,TGCAGCGTTGGAGGCATCTATGGCTACACCTTC
NA,TRBV6-5,TRBJ1-1,NA,CASSYSPGAVETEAFF,TGTGCCAGCAGTTACTCGCCAGGGGCGGTGGAAACTGAAGCTTTCTTT
TRBD2,TRBV2,TRBJ2-5,NA,CASSATSVAETQYF,TGTGCCAGCAGTGCGACTAGCGTAGCAGAGACCCAGTACTTC
NA,TRBV7-2,TRBJ2-5,NA,CASSQTRVQETQYF,TGTGCCAGCAGCCAAACTAGGGTGCAAGAGACCCAGTACTTC
NA,TRBV27,TRBJ2-1,many,CASSFDSRNEQFF,TGTGCCAGCAGTTTTGACAGTCGCAATGAGCAGTTCTTC
TRBD1,TRBV19,TRBJ1-2,few,CASSIGGQGSMGYTF,TGTGCCAGTAGTATCGGTGGACAGGGTTCGATGGGCTACACCTTC
TRBD1,TRBV6-6,TRBJ1-1,few,CASHRGSRTEAFF,TGTGCCAGTCACAGGGGATCAAGGACTGAAGCTTTCTTT
TRBD2,TRBV2,TRBJ2-5,NA,CASSGGGGGETQYF,TGTGCCAGCAGTGGTGGGGGGGGTGGGGAGACCCAGTACTTC
TRBD1,TRBV5-1,TRBJ2-7,NA,CASSLSYRGYEQYF,TGCGCCAGCAGCTTGAGCTACAGGGGCTACGAGCAGTACTTC
TRBD1,TRBV6-5,TRBJ1-2,few,CASSDTGGGGYTF,TGTGCCAGCAGTGACACGGGAGGGGGCGGCTACACCTTC
TRBD1,TRBV2,TRBJ1-2,few,CASSEAAFGQGGGYTF,TGTGCCAGCAGTGAAGCGGCGTTCGGGCAGGGGGGTGGCTACACCTTC
NA,TRBV29-1,TRBJ1-5,few,CSVSPGVGQPQHF,TGCAGCGTTTCTCCAGGGGTAGGGCAGCCCCAGCATTTT
TRBD1,TRBV6-5,TRBJ1-2,few,CASSPGQAPLLDYTF,TGTGCCAGCAGTCCGGGACAGGCCCCACTCCTGGACTACACCTTC
TRBD1,TRBV10-3,TRBJ2-7,NA,CAIRGTGMAYEQYF,TGTGCCATCAGGGGGACAGGGATGGCCTACGAGCAGTACTTC
TRBD1,TRBV29-1,TRBJ2-3,NA,CSVGGQGGLTDTQYF,TGCAGCGTTGGGGGACAGGGTGGTCTGACAGATACGCAGTATTTT
NA,TRBV2,TRBJ2-5,NA,CASRDTRETQYF,TGTGCCAGCAGGGACACGCGGGAGACCCAGTACTTC
TRBD1,TRBV4-3,TRBJ1-6,few,CASSQDFGTGIGNSPLHF,TGCGCCAGCAGCCAAGATTTCGGGACAGGGATAGGAAATTCACCCCTCCACTTT
NA,TRBV6-5,TRBJ1-1,few,CASSYRGGGETEAFF,TGTGCCAGCAGTTACCGAGGCGGGGGGGAGACTGAAGCTTTCTTT
NA,TRBV12-5,TRBJ1-5,few,CASGLGLSDSNQPQHF,TGTGCTAGTGGTTTGGGACTTTCCGACAGCAATCAGCCCCAGCATTTT
NA,TRBV2,TRBJ2-5,NA,CASRPSAGETQYF,TGTGCCAGCCGTCCTAGCGCGGGGGAGACCCAGTACTTC
TRBD2,TRBV7-2,TRBJ2-5,few,CASSSLAGAFQETQYF,TGTGCCAGCAGCTCCCTAGCGGGGGCTTTCCAAGAGACCCAGTACTTC
NA,TRBV29-1,TRBJ2-5,few,CSAKRGSETQYF,TGCAGCGCCAAACGGGGGAGCGAGACCCAGTACTTC
NA,TRBV5-1,TRBJ2-7,NA,CASSLVDRGEQYF,TGCGCCAGCAGCTTGGTCGATAGGGGGGAGCAGTACTTC